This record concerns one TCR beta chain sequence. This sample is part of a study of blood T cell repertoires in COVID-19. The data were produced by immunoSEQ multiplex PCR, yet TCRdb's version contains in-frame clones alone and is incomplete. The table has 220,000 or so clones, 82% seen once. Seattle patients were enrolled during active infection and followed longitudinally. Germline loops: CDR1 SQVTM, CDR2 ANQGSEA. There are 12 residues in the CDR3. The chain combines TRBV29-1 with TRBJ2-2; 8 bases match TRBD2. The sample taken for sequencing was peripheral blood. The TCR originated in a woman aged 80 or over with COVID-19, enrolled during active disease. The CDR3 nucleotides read TGCAGTAGCGGGACTAACACCGGGGAGCTGTTTTTT. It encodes CSSGTNTGELFF.